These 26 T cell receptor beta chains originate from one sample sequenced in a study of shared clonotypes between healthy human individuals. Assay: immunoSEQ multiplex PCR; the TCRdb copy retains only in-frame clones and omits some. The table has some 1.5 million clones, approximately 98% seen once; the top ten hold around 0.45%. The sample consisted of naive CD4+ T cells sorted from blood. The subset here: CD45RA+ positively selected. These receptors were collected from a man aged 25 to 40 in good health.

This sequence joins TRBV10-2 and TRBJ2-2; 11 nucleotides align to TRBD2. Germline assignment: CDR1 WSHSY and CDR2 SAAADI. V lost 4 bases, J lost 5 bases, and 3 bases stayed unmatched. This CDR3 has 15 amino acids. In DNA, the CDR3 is TGCGCCAGCAGTGTGACTAGCGGGAAAACCGGGGAGCTGTTTTTT. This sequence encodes CASSVTSGKTGELFF.

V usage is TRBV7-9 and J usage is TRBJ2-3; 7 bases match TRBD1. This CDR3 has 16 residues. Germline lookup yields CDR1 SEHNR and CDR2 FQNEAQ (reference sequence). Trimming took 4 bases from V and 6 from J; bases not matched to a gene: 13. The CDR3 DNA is TGTGCCAGCAGCTCCGGCACGGCAGGGGGATCGGATACGCAGTATTTT. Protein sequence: CASSSGTAGGSDTQYF.

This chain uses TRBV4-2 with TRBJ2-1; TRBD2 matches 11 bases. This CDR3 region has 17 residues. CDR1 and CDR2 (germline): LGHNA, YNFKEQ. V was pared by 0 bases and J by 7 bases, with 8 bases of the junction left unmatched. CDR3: CASSQDKTSGKGNEQFF. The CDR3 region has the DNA TGTGCCAGCAGCCAAGATAAGACTAGCGGGAAGGGGAATGAGCAGTTCTTC.

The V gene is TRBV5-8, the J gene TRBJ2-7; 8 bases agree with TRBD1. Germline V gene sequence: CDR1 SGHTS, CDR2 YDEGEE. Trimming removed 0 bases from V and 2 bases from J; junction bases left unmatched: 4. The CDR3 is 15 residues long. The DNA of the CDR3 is TGTGCCAGCAGCTTGGAGCCGGGACAGGCCTACGAGCAGTACTTC. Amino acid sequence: CASSLEPGQAYEQYF.

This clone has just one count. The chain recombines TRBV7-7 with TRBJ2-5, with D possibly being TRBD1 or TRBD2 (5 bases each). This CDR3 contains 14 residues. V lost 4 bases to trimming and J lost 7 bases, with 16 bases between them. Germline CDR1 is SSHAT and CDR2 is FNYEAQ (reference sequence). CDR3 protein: CASSSAPGQGTQYF. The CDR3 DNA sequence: TGTGCCAGCAGCTCCGCTCCGGGGCAGGGGACCCAGTACTTC.

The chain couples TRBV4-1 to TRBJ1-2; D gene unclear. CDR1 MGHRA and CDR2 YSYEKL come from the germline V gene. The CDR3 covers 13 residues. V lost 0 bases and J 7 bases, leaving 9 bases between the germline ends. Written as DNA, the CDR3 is TGCGCCAGCAGCCAAGAAGACCTGGTTGGCTACACCTTC. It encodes CASSQEDLVGYTF.

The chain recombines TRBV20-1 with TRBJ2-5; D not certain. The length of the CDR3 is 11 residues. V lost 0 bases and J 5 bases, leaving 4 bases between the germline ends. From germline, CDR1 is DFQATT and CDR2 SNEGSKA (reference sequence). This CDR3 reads CSARDLETQYF. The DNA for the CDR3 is TGCAGTGCTAGAGATTTGGAGACCCAGTACTTC.

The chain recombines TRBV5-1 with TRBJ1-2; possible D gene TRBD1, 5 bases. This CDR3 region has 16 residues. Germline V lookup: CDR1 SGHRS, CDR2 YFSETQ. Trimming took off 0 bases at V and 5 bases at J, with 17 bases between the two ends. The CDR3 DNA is TGCGCCAGCAGCTTGGCCACAGGAGGGTTGAGTTATGGCTACACCTTC. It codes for CASSLATGGLSYGYTF.

This CDR3 is CASSPGQQSRANVLTF. The CDR3 coding sequence is TGTGCCAGCAGCCCTGGGCAACAAAGTCGGGCCAACGTCCTGACTTTC. The chain carries TRBV7-9 and TRBJ2-6; D gene uncertain. Germline lookup yields CDR1 SEHNR and CDR2 FQNEAQ (reference sequence). The CDR3 extends over 16 amino acids. Trimming pared 5 bases from V and 5 bases from J, leaving 16 bases between.

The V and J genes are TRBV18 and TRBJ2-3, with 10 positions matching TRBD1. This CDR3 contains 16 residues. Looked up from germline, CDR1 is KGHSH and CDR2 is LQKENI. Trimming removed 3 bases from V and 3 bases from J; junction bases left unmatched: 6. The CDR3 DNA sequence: TGTGCCAGCTCACCGGCCGGGACAGGGGTTACAGATACGCAGTATTTT. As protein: CASSPAGTGVTDTQYF.

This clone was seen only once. CDR3 nucleotides: TGTGCCAGCAGCTTAGACGGGAACACCGGGGAGCTGTTTTTT. It specifies CASSLDGNTGELFF. V and J are TRBV11-3 and TRBJ2-2; D gene uncertain. The CDR3 contains 14 residues. Germline loops: CDR1 SGHNT, CDR2 YENEEA. Trimming stripped 0 bases from V and 1 base from J, with 3 bases between. The full variable domain, with the rest looked up from reference TRBV11-3 and TRBJ2-2, is EAGVVQSPRYKIIEKKQPVAFWCNPISGHNTLYWYLQNLGQGPELLIRYENEEAVDDSQLPKDRFSAERLKGVDSTLKIQPAELGDSAVYLCASSLDGNTGELFFGEGSRLTVL.

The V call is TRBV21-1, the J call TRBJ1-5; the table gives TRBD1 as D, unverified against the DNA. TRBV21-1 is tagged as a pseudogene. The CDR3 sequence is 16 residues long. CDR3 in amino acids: CASSKVWDRVNQPQHF. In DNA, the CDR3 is TGTGCCAGCAGCAAAGTTTGGGACAGGGTCAATCAGCCCCAGCATTTT.

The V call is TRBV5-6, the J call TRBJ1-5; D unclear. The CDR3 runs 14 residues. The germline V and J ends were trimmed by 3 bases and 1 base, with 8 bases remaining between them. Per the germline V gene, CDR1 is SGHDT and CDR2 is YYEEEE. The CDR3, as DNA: TGTGCCAGCAGCTCCATTCAGAGCAATCAGCCCCAGCATTTT. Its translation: CASSSIQSNQPQHF.

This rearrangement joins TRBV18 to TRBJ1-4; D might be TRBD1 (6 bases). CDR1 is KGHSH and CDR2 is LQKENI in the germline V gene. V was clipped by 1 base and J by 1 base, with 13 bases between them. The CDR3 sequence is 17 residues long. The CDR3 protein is CASSPLEAGVTNEKLFF. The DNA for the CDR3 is TGTGCCAGCTCACCACTCGAGGCAGGGGTAACTAATGAAAAACTGTTTTTT. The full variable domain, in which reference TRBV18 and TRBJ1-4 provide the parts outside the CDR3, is NAGVMQNPRHLVRRRGQEARLRCSPMKGHSHVYWYRQLPEEGLKFMVYLQKENIIDESGMPKERFSAEFPKEGPSILRIQQVVRGDSAAYFCASSPLEAGVTNEKLFFGSGTQLSVL.

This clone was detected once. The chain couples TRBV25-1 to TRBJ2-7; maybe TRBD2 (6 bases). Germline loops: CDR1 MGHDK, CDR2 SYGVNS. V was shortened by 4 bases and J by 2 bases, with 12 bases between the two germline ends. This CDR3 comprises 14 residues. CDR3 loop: CASSAGLGAYEQYF. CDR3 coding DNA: TGTGCCAGCAGTGCGGGACTGGGAGCCTACGAGCAGTACTTC.

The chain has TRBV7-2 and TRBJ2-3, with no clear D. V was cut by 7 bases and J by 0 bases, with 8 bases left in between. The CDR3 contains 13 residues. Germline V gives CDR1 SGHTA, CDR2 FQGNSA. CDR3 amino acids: CASTKTSTDTQYF. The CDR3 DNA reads TGTGCCAGCACAAAAACTAGCACAGATACGCAGTATTTT.

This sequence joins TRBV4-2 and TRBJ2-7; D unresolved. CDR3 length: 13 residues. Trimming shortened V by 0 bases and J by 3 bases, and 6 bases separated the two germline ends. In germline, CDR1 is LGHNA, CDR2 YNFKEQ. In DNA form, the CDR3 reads TGTGCCAGCAGCCAAGAAAACCGCTACGAGCAGTACTTC. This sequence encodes CASSQENRYEQYF.

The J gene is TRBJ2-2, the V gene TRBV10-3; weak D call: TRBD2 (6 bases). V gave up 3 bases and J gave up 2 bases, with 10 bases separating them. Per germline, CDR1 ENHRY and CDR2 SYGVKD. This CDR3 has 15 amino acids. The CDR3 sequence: CAISDSGTNTGELFF. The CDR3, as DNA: TGTGCCATCAGTGACTCCGGGACTAACACCGGGGAGCTGTTTTTT.

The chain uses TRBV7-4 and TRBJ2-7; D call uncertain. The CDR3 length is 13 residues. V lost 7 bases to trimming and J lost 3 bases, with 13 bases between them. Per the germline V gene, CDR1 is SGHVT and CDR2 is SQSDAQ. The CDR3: CASTRTNFYEQYF. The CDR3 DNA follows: TGTGCCAGCACCCGAACCAACTTCTACGAGCAGTACTTC.

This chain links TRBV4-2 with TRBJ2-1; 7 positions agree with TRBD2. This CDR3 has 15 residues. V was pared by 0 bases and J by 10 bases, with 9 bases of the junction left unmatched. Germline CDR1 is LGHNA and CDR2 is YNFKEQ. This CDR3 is CASSQEASGSREQFF. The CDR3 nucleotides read TGTGCCAGCAGCCAAGAGGCTAGCGGATCAAGGGAGCAGTTCTTC.

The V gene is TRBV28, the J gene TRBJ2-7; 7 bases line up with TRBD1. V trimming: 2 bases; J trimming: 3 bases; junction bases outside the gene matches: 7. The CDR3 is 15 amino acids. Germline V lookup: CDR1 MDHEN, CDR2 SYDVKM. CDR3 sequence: CASSLRPGGIYEQYF. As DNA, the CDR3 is TGTGCCAGCAGTTTAAGGCCAGGGGGTATCTACGAGCAGTACTTC.

This CDR3 is CATSPGTGNQPQHF. The CDR3, as DNA: TGTGCCACCAGCCCCGGGACAGGGAATCAGCCCCAGCATTTT. This rearrangement joins TRBV15 to TRBJ1-5, with 9 nucleotides matching TRBD1. With V trimmed by 5 bases and J by 4 bases, 3 bases remained unmatched. CDR1 is LNHNV, CDR2 YYDKDF, per germline (reference sequence). The CDR3 sequence is 14 residues long.

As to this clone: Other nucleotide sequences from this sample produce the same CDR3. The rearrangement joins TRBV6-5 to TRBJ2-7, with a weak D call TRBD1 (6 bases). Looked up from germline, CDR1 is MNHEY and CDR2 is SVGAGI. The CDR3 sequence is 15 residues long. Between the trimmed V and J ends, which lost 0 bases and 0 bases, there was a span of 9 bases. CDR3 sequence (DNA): TGTGCCAGCAGTTACTCGAGGGACACCTCCTACGAGCAGTACTTC. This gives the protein CASSYSRDTSYEQYF.

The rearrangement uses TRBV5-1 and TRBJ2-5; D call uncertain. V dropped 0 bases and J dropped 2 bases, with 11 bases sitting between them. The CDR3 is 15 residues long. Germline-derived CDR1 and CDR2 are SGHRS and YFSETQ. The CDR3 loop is CASSLVGSLQETQYF. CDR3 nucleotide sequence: TGCGCCAGCAGCTTGGTTGGCAGCTTACAAGAGACCCAGTACTTC.

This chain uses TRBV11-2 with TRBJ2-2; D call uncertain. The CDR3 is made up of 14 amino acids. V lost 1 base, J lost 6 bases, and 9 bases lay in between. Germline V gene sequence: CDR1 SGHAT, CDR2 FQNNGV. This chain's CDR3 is CASSLAFGPGELFF. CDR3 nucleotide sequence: TGTGCCAGCAGCTTAGCATTCGGGCCCGGGGAGCTGTTTTTT.

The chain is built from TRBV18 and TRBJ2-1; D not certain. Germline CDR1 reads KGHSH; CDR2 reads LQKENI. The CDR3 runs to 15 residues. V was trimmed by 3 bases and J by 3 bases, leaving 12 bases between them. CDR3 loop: CASSPSSGGYNEQFF. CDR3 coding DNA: TGTGCCAGCTCACCGAGCTCGGGCGGCTACAATGAGCAGTTCTTC.